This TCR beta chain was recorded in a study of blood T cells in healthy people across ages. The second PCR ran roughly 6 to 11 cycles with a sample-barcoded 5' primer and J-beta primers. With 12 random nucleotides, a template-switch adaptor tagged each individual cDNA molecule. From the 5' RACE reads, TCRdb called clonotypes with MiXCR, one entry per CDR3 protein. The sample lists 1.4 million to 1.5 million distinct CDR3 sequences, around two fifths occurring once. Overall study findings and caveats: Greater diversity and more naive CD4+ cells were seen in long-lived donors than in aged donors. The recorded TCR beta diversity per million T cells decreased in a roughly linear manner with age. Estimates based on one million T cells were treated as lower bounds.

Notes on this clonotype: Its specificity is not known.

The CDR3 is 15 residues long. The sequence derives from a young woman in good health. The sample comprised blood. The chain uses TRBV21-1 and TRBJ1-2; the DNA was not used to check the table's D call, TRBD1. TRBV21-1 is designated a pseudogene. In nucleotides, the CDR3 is TGTGCCAGCAGCAAACGAAAGGGGGTTAGCTATGGCTACACCTTC. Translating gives CASSKRKGVSYGYTF.